A selection of T cell receptor beta chains follows, all from one sample in a study of cytomegalovirus exposure and HLA in healthy donors. Sequenced by immunoSEQ multiplex PCR; TCRdb stores in-frame clones only, minus some. Here the sample spans roughly 120,000 clones, under 80% being singletons. Sequenced sample: PBMCs. The receptors derive from a man in his fifties or sixties in good health and CMV-seropositive. Each CDR3 is given with its conserved first and last residue. Fields, in order: J gene, V gene, clone size, D gene, CDR3 protein, CDR3 DNA. A D gene is named only where the DNA matches it firmly. Clone size is stated in some rows and not others, as once, few, many or a class when expanded.

J gene: TRBJ2-3; V gene: TRBV19; clone size: NA; D gene: TRBD1; CDR3 protein: CASSVGQGGLTQYF; CDR3 DNA: TGTGCCAGTAGCGTCGGACAGGGTGGTTTGACGCAGTATTTT
J gene: TRBJ2-2; V gene: TRBV18; clone size: few; D gene: TRBD1; CDR3 protein: CASSPWTGGIGGELFF; CDR3 DNA: TGTGCCAGCTCACCTTGGACAGGGGGTATTGGCGGGGAGCTGTTTTTT
J gene: TRBJ1-1; V gene: TRBV7-2; clone size: NA; D gene: NA; CDR3 protein: CASSSRVEREAFF; CDR3 DNA: TGTGCCAGCAGCTCCAGGGTAGAGAGAGAAGCTTTCTTT
J gene: TRBJ2-6; V gene: TRBV30; clone size: NA; D gene: NA; CDR3 protein: CAWGGSSGANVLTF; CDR3 DNA: TGTGCCTGGGGCGGGTCCTCTGGGGCCAACGTCCTGACTTTC
J gene: TRBJ1-4; V gene: TRBV7-9; clone size: NA; D gene: NA; CDR3 protein: CASSLAGGEKLFF; CDR3 DNA: TGTGCCAGCAGCTTGGCTGGAGGAGAGAAACTGTTTTTT
J gene: TRBJ1-2; V gene: TRBV5-6; clone size: NA; D gene: TRBD1; CDR3 protein: CASSFGDRVNYGYTF; CDR3 DNA: TGTGCCAGCAGCTTTGGGGACAGAGTTAACTATGGCTACACCTTC
J gene: TRBJ2-2; V gene: TRBV7-8; clone size: NA; D gene: TRBD2; CDR3 protein: CASSPHSGRLNTGELFF; CDR3 DNA: TGTGCCAGCAGCCCCCATAGCGGGAGATTGAACACCGGGGAGCTGTTTTTT
J gene: TRBJ2-6; V gene: TRBV29-1; clone size: once; D gene: NA; CDR3 protein: CSVMTGHSGANVLTF; CDR3 DNA: TGCAGCGTGATGACAGGCCACTCTGGGGCCAACGTCCTGACTTTC
J gene: TRBJ1-5; V gene: TRBV2; clone size: NA; D gene: NA; CDR3 protein: CASSEQAGRNQPQHF; CDR3 DNA: TGTGCCAGCAGTGAACAGGCTGGTCGCAATCAGCCCCAGCATTTT
J gene: TRBJ2-1; V gene: TRBV12-5; clone size: NA; D gene: TRBD2; CDR3 protein: CASGPTRSGGASYNEQFF; CDR3 DNA: TGTGCTAGTGGTCCCACAAGGAGCGGGGGGGCGTCCTACAATGAGCAGTTCTTC
J gene: TRBJ1-4; V gene: TRBV28; clone size: NA; D gene: NA; CDR3 protein: CASSLWVTGRKSEKLFF; CDR3 DNA: TGTGCCAGCAGTTTATGGGTCACAGGGAGAAAGAGTGAAAAACTGTTTTTT
J gene: TRBJ1-1; V gene: TRBV2; clone size: NA; D gene: TRBD1; CDR3 protein: CASSERTGGTEAFF; CDR3 DNA: TGTGCCAGCAGTGAAAGGACAGGGGGCACTGAAGCTTTCTTT
J gene: TRBJ2-3; V gene: TRBV6-1; clone size: NA; D gene: NA; CDR3 protein: CASREGAGGLNTQYF; CDR3 DNA: TGTGCCAGCAGGGAGGGGGCGGGAGGTCTGAATACGCAGTATTTT
J gene: TRBJ1-3; V gene: TRBV5-1; clone size: once; D gene: NA; CDR3 protein: CASSSTNGNTIYF; CDR3 DNA: TGCGCCAGCAGCTCTACGAACGGAAACACCATATATTTT
J gene: TRBJ1-1; V gene: TRBV4-1; clone size: NA; D gene: NA; CDR3 protein: CASSQATGNTEAFF; CDR3 DNA: TGCGCCAGCAGCCAAGCGACAGGCAACACTGAAGCTTTCTTT
J gene: TRBJ1-6; V gene: TRBV5-5; clone size: NA; D gene: TRBD1; CDR3 protein: CASSSGGNYNSPLHF; CDR3 DNA: TGTGCCAGCAGCTCAGGGGGGAACTATAATTCACCCCTCCACTTT
J gene: TRBJ2-7; V gene: TRBV18; clone size: NA; D gene: NA; CDR3 protein: CASSPGQGSYEQYF; CDR3 DNA: TGTGCCAGCTCACCGGGGCAGGGTTCCTACGAGCAGTACTTC
J gene: TRBJ1-4; V gene: TRBV19; clone size: NA; D gene: NA; CDR3 protein: CASSTEGLGVWNEKLFF; CDR3 DNA: TGTGCCAGTAGTACCGAGGGTCTCGGGGTCTGGAATGAAAAACTGTTTTTT
J gene: TRBJ2-7; V gene: TRBV7-2; clone size: NA; D gene: NA; CDR3 protein: CASSPLYEQYF; CDR3 DNA: TGTGCCAGCAGCCCCCTATACGAGCAGTACTTC
J gene: TRBJ2-5; V gene: TRBV6-4; clone size: NA; D gene: TRBD2; CDR3 protein: CASSPSGGSETQYF; CDR3 DNA: TGTGCCAGCAGCCCGAGCGGGGGTAGCGAGACCCAGTACTTC
J gene: TRBJ1-1; V gene: TRBV19; clone size: NA; D gene: TRBD1; CDR3 protein: CASSIVNRGTEAFF; CDR3 DNA: TGTGCCAGTAGTATAGTGAACAGGGGTACTGAAGCTTTCTTT
J gene: TRBJ1-3; V gene: TRBV6-6; clone size: few; D gene: NA; CDR3 protein: CASRSYSGNTIYF; CDR3 DNA: TGTGCCAGCAGATCTTACTCTGGAAACACCATATATTTT
J gene: TRBJ2-4; V gene: TRBV7-9; clone size: NA; D gene: NA; CDR3 protein: CASSLGAPQNIQYF; CDR3 DNA: TGTGCCAGCAGCTTAGGGGCCCCACAAAACATTCAGTACTTC
J gene: TRBJ1-2; V gene: TRBV5-6; clone size: NA; D gene: NA; CDR3 protein: CASSGTTERGYTF; CDR3 DNA: TGTGCCAGCAGCGGGACAACCGAGCGGGGCTACACCTTC
J gene: TRBJ2-7; V gene: TRBV5-1; clone size: NA; D gene: TRBD1; CDR3 protein: CASSLNQGARVDEQYF; CDR3 DNA: TGCGCCAGCAGCTTGAATCAGGGGGCGCGGGTAGACGAGCAGTACTTC
J gene: TRBJ1-1; V gene: TRBV18; clone size: once; D gene: TRBD1; CDR3 protein: CASSPGQGATEAFF; CDR3 DNA: TGTGCCAGCTCCCCTGGACAGGGGGCCACTGAAGCTTTCTTT
J gene: TRBJ1-1; V gene: TRBV7-9; clone size: NA; D gene: TRBD1; CDR3 protein: CSSSSSGTGLTNTEAFF; CDR3 DNA: TGTTCCAGCAGCTCATCCGGGACAGGGCTTACGAACACTGAAGCTTTCTTT
J gene: TRBJ2-1; V gene: TRBV27; clone size: NA; D gene: TRBD2; CDR3 protein: CASSLRGTSGSYNEQFF; CDR3 DNA: TGTGCCAGCAGTTTACGGGGGACTAGCGGCTCCTACAATGAGCAGTTCTTC
J gene: TRBJ1-5; V gene: TRBV5-6; clone size: NA; D gene: TRBD1; CDR3 protein: CASSATGGGNQPQHF; CDR3 DNA: TGTGCCAGCAGCGCAACAGGGGGCGGGAATCAGCCCCAGCATTTT
J gene: TRBJ1-2; V gene: TRBV7-3; clone size: NA; D gene: TRBD1; CDR3 protein: CASSLGTGPYGYTF; CDR3 DNA: TGTGCCAGCAGCTTAGGGACAGGGCCCTATGGCTACACCTTC
J gene: TRBJ2-1; V gene: TRBV2; clone size: NA; D gene: TRBD2; CDR3 protein: CASSPGTSSYNEQFF; CDR3 DNA: TGTGCCAGCAGCCCCGGGACTAGCTCCTACAATGAGCAGTTCTTC
J gene: TRBJ1-1; V gene: TRBV28; clone size: NA; D gene: NA; CDR3 protein: CASSSGVRVNTEAFF; CDR3 DNA: TGTGCCAGCAGTTCAGGGGTAAGGGTGAACACTGAAGCTTTCTTT
J gene: TRBJ2-7; V gene: TRBV15; clone size: NA; D gene: NA; CDR3 protein: CATSRDSGLLYEQYF; CDR3 DNA: TGTGCCACCAGCCGCGACTCGGGACTCCTCTACGAGCAGTACTTC
J gene: TRBJ2-7; V gene: TRBV27; clone size: NA; D gene: TRBD1; CDR3 protein: CASSPGGSYEQYF; CDR3 DNA: TGTGCCAGCAGCCCAGGGGGCTCCTACGAGCAGTACTTC
J gene: TRBJ2-7; V gene: TRBV4-1; clone size: NA; D gene: NA; CDR3 protein: CASSQPSGAGANEQYF; CDR3 DNA: TGCGCCAGCAGCCAGCCCTCCGGGGCAGGGGCAAACGAGCAGTACTTC
J gene: TRBJ2-5; V gene: TRBV5-1; clone size: NA; D gene: NA; CDR3 protein: CASSLADQETQYF; CDR3 DNA: TGCGCCAGCAGTTTAGCGGACCAAGAGACCCAGTACTTC
J gene: TRBJ1-1; V gene: TRBV9; clone size: NA; D gene: NA; CDR3 protein: CASSKGVNTEAFF; CDR3 DNA: TGTGCCAGCAGTAAGGGGGTAAACACTGAAGCTTTCTTT
J gene: TRBJ1-2; V gene: TRBV7-3; clone size: few; D gene: NA; CDR3 protein: CASSLRDGSNYGYTF; CDR3 DNA: TGTGCCAGCAGCCTGCGGGACGGGTCCAACTATGGCTACACCTTC
J gene: TRBJ1-2; V gene: TRBV5-1; clone size: NA; D gene: TRBD1; CDR3 protein: CASSQQGAANYGYTF; CDR3 DNA: TGCGCCAGCAGCCAACAGGGGGCAGCTAACTATGGCTACACCTTC
J gene: TRBJ2-1; V gene: TRBV28; clone size: few; D gene: NA; CDR3 protein: CASSKDSRGFF; CDR3 DNA: TGTGCCAGCAGCAAGGACAGCCGCGGGTTCTTC
J gene: TRBJ1-1; V gene: TRBV7-8; clone size: NA; D gene: TRBD1; CDR3 protein: CASSSGTGRGTEAFF; CDR3 DNA: TGTGCCAGCAGCTCGGGGACAGGGAGGGGAACTGAAGCTTTCTTT
J gene: TRBJ1-1; V gene: TRBV5-8; clone size: NA; D gene: NA; CDR3 protein: CASSLGTGSRTEAFF; CDR3 DNA: TGTGCCAGCAGCTTGGGGACGGGGTCGAGAACTGAAGCTTTCTTT
J gene: TRBJ2-5; V gene: TRBV2; clone size: NA; D gene: NA; CDR3 protein: CASSPDRQETQYF; CDR3 DNA: TGTGCCAGCAGTCCCGACAGGCAAGAGACCCAGTACTTC
J gene: TRBJ1-2; V gene: TRBV7-5; clone size: NA; D gene: NA; CDR3 protein: CVRSLRAGPPNYGYTF; CDR3 DNA: TGTGTCAGAAGCTTACGGGCAGGGCCTCCTAACTATGGCTACACCTTC
J gene: TRBJ2-3; V gene: TRBV9; clone size: NA; D gene: TRBD2; CDR3 protein: CASSVEVAGVIDTQYF; CDR3 DNA: TGTGCCAGCAGCGTAGAGGTAGCGGGAGTGATAGATACGCAGTATTTT
J gene: TRBJ1-2; V gene: TRBV18; clone size: few; D gene: NA; CDR3 protein: CASSPLQGEGYTF; CDR3 DNA: TGTGCCAGCTCACCTCTACAGGGTGAAGGCTACACCTTC
J gene: TRBJ2-1; V gene: TRBV5-1; clone size: NA; D gene: NA; CDR3 protein: CASSLETAARQFF; CDR3 DNA: TGCGCCAGCAGCTTGGAGACAGCCGCTCGGCAGTTCTTC
J gene: TRBJ2-5; V gene: TRBV11-2; clone size: once; D gene: TRBD2; CDR3 protein: CASSLAGLAGSQETQYF; CDR3 DNA: TGTGCCAGCAGCTTAGCTGGACTAGCGGGGTCCCAAGAGACCCAGTACTTC